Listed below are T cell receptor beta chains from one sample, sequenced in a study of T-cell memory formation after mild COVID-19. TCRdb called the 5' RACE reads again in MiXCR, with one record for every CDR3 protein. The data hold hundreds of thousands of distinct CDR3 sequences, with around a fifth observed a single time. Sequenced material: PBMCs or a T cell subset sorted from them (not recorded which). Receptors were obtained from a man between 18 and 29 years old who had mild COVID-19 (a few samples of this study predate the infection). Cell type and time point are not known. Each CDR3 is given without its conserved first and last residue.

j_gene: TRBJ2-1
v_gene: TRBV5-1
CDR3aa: ASSLDATFSYNEQF

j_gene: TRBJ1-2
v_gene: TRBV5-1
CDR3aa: ASSFAENYGYT

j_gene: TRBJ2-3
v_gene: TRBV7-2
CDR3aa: ASSQIRGSGTDTQY

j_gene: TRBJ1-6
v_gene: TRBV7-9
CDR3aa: ASSFREASPLH

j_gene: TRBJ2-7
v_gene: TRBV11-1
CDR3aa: ASSFVGQDYEQY

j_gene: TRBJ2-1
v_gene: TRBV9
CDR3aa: ASSVDPGYYNEQF

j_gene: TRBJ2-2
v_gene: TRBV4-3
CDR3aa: ASSQVSGGPGGELF

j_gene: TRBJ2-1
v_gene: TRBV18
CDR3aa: ASSLPGRTQNEQF

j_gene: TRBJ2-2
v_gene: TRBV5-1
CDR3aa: ASSPGQGGNTGELF

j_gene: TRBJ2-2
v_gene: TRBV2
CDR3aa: ASARVGTGELF

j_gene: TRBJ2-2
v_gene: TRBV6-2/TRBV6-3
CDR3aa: ASSIWGTGNTGELF

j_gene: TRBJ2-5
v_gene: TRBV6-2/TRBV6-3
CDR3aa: ASVGQNQETQY

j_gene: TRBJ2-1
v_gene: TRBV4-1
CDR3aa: ASSQVGTGTINEQF

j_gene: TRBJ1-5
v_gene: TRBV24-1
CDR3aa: ATSRQGMGPQH

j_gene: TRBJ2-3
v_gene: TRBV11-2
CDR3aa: ASIPGGLAGSYTDTQY

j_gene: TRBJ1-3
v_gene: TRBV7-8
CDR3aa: ASSPGRTVGNTIY

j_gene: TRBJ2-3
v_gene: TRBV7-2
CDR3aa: ASSLAGLAGGDTQY

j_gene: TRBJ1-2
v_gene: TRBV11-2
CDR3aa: ASRIPGQGFYGYT

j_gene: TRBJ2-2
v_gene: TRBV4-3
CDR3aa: ASSQETGNTGELF

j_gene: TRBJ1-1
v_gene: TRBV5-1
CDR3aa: ASSLPGQGQLANTEAF

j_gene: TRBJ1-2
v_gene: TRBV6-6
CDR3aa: ASSLTPGYGYT

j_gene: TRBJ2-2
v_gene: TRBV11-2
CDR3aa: ASGGQGMAGELF

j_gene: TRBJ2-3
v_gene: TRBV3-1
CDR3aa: ASSQDRGAHTDTQY

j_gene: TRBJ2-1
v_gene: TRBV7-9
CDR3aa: ASSLRADRVGQF

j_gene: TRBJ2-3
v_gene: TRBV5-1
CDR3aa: ASSPIGGFTDTQY

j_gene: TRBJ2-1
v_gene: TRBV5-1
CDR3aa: ASLGSVGEQF

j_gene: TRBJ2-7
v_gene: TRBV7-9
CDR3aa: ASSLAPSGGATYEQY

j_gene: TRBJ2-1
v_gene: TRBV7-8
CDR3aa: ASSPLWRGARNEQF

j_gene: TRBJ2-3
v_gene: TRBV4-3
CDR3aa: ASSQEYPESAQY

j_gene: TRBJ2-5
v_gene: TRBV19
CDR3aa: ASSMGETQY

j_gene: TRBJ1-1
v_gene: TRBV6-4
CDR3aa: DSSSTWNTEAF

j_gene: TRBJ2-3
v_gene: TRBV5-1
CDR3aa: ASSNGLAGGTDTQY

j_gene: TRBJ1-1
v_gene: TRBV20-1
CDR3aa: SAVLGAINTEAF

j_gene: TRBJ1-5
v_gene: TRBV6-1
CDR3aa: ASSESVGGYQPQH

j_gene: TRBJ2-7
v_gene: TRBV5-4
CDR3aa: ASSSPEGAYNEQY

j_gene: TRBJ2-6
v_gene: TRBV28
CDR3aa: ASSSGQGLALPGANVLT

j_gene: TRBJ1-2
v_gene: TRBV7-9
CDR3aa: ASSLGTVTYGYT

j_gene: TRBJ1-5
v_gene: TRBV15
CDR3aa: ATSREGGGNQPQH

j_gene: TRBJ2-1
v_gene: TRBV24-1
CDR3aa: ATSWEGGEQF

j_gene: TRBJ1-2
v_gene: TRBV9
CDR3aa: ASSVGGDYGYT

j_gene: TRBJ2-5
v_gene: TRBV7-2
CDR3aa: ASSLVLGHQETQY

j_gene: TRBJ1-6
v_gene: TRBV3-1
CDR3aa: ASSLLAAHSPLH

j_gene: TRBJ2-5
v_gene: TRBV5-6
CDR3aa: ASSRGRQETQY